A single sample gave rise to the 5 T cell receptor beta chains below, sequenced in a study of response to subunit inactivated influenza vaccine. TCRdb re-analysed the RT-PCR reads in MiXCR, keeping a single row per CDR3 protein. The table records 650,000 to 800,000 distinct CDR3 sequences, more than 11% of them present only once. The sample consisted of PBMCs from blood, taken around 14 days before vaccination. The receptors originated from a man aged 50 to 60 who received an inactivated influenza vaccine.

This clonotype has more than one count but fewer than ten. The V gene is TRBV14, the J gene TRBJ2-3; 9 bases are shared with TRBD2. Looked up from germline, CDR1 is SGHDN and CDR2 is FVKESK. The junction had 8 bases not matched to a gene; V was cut back by 3 bases and J by 4 bases. The CDR3 is 16 amino acids. This chain's CDR3 is CASSHLAGDSADTQYF. In DNA, the CDR3 is TGTGCCAGCAGCCACTTAGCGGGGGATAGCGCAGATACGCAGTATTTT.

The table lists this clonotype with a few counts. The chain has TRBV4-2 and TRBJ2-3; D is ambiguous. CDR3 length: 15 amino acids. Germline lookup yields CDR1 LGHNA and CDR2 YNFKEQ. V gave up 0 bases and J gave up 0 bases, with 7 bases separating them. The CDR3 here is CASSQDPVSTDTQYF. The CDR3 DNA reads as TGTGCCAGCAGCCAAGATCCGGTTAGCACAGATACGCAGTATTTT.

The chain links TRBV10-3 to TRBJ1-4; no definite D call. The V end was cut by 6 bases, the J end by 5 bases, with 10 bases between. Germline V lookup: CDR1 ENHRY, CDR2 SYGVKD. CDR3 length equals 13 residues. The DNA of the CDR3 is TGTGCCATCAGGCCCGAGCCGAATGAAAAACTGTTTTTT. Its protein is CAIRPEPNEKLFF.

The sample holds a few counts of this clonotype. The chain links TRBV5-1 to TRBJ1-1, with 9 positions matching TRBD1. The ends lost 3 bases at V and 1 base at J; junction bases unmatched: 4. The CDR3 covers 15 residues. Germline assignment: CDR1 SGHRS and CDR2 YFSETQ. The CDR3 DNA follows: TGCGCCAGCAGCTGGGGGGACAGGGCGAACACTGAAGCTTTCTTT. It codes for CASSWGDRANTEAFF.

This rearrangement joins TRBV9 to TRBJ2-3, with 14 bases matching TRBD2. Losses at the gene ends were 7 bases for V and 4 bases for J; bases not matched to a gene: 14. CDR1 is SGDLS and CDR2 is YYNGEE in the germline V gene. The CDR3 contains 18 residues. The CDR3 here is CASGTGTSGSWSADTQYF. The DNA for the CDR3 is TGTGCCAGCGGGACCGGGACTAGCGGGAGTTGGTCTGCAGATACGCAGTATTTT.